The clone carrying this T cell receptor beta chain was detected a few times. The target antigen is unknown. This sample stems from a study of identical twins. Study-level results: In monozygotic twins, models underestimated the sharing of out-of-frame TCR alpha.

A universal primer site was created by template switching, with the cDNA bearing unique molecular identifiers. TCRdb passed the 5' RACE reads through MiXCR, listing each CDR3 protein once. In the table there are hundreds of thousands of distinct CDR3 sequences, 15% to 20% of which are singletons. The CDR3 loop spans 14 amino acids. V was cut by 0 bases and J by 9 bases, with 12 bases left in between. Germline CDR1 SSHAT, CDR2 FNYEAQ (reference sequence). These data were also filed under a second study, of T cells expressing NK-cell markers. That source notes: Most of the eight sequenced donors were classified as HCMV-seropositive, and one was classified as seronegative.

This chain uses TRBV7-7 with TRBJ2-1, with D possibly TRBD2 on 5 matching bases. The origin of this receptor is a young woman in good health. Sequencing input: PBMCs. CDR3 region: CASSLALTGSEQFF. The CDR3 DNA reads TGTGCCAGCAGCTTAGCGCTCACTGGGAGTGAGCAGTTCTTC.